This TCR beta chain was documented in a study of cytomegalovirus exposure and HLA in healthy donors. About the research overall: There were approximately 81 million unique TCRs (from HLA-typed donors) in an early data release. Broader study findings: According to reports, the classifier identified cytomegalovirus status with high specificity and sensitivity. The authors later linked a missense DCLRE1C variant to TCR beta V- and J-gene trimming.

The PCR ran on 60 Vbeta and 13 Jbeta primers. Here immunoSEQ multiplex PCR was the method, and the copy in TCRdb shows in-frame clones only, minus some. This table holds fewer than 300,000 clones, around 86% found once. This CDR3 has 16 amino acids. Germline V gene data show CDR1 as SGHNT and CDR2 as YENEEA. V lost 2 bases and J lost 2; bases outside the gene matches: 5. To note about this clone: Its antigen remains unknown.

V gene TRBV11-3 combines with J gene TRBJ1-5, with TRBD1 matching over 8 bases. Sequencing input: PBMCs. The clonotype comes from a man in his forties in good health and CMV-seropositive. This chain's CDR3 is CASSLQTGVGNQPQHF. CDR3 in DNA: TGTGCCAGCAGCTTACAGACAGGGGTTGGCAATCAGCCCCAGCATTTT.